Listed below are T cell receptor beta chains from one sample, sequenced in a study of shared clonotypes between healthy human individuals. Data came from immunoSEQ multiplex PCR; TCRdb stores just in-frame clones and leaves some out. This table has millions of clones, over 85% appearing once. Specimen: naive CD4+ T cells from PBMCs. The receptors derive from a man between 18 and 35 years old in good health. Some clones in this sample may be carry-over from other donors' samples. Each CDR3 is given with its conserved first and last residue. Each record gives: J gene, V gene, clone size, D gene, CDR3 protein, CDR3 DNA. The D gene is left open where the match is weak. Clone size is given for some rows only: seen once, a few or many times, or a class if the clone is expanded.

J: TRBJ1-5
V: TRBV18
size: -
D: -
CDR3: CASSPLRTREGNQPQHF
DNA: TGTGCCAGCTCACCACTAAGGACAAGGGAGGGCAATCAGCCCCAGCATTTT

J: TRBJ2-6
V: TRBV5-5
size: -
D: -
CDR3: CASSLGYSGANVLTF
DNA: TGTGCCAGCAGCTTGGGTTACTCTGGGGCCAACGTCCTGACTTTC

J: TRBJ2-5
V: TRBV4-3
size: -
D: -
CDR3: CASSQRRPQETQYF
DNA: TGCGCCAGCAGCCAGAGGAGGCCCCAAGAGACCCAGTACTTC

J: TRBJ2-1
V: TRBV14
size: -
D: TRBD2
CDR3: CASSQGLAGNNEQFF
DNA: TGTGCCAGCAGCCAAGGCCTAGCGGGGAACAATGAGCAGTTCTTC

J: TRBJ2-3
V: TRBV5-1
size: -
D: TRBD2
CDR3: CASSAGTSGSPGSVGDTQYF
DNA: TGCGCCAGCAGCGCCGGGACTAGCGGGAGTCCGGGAAGTGTTGGTGATACGCAGTATTTT

J: TRBJ2-2
V: TRBV5-1
size: once
D: -
CDR3: CASTGLGEGNTGELFF
DNA: TGCGCCAGCACTGGGTTGGGGGAAGGTAACACCGGGGAGCTGTTTTTT

J: TRBJ2-5
V: TRBV5-3
size: -
D: -
CDR3: CARKLGAGETQYF
DNA: TGTGCCAGGAAACTAGGGGCGGGGGAGACCCAGTACTTC

J: TRBJ2-7
V: TRBV13
size: -
D: -
CDR3: CASSLMASHEQYF
DNA: TGTGCCAGCAGCTTAATGGCTAGCCACGAGCAGTACTTC

J: TRBJ2-1
V: TRBV7-2
size: -
D: TRBD2
CDR3: CASSILSGSTYNEQFF
DNA: TGTGCCAGCAGCATACTTAGCGGGAGCACCTACAATGAGCAGTTCTTC

J: TRBJ2-7
V: TRBV7-8
size: -
D: -
CDR3: CASSLEAPGDEQYF
DNA: TGTGCCAGCAGCTTAGAAGCTCCAGGGGACGAGCAGTACTTC

J: TRBJ1-4
V: TRBV6-1
size: -
D: TRBD1
CDR3: CASSRTGATNEKLFF
DNA: TGTGCCAGCAGCAGGACAGGGGCGACTAATGAAAAACTGTTTTTT

J: TRBJ1-1
V: TRBV6-5
size: -
D: TRBD1
CDR3: CASSYSAGGMGTEAFF
DNA: TGTGCCAGCAGTTACTCGGCAGGGGGCATGGGTACTGAAGCTTTCTTT

J: TRBJ1-1
V: TRBV15
size: -
D: -
CDR3: CATSHDMRGSEAFF
DNA: TGTGCCACCAGCCACGACATGAGGGGGTCTGAAGCTTTCTTT

J: TRBJ2-7
V: TRBV7-2
size: -
D: TRBD1
CDR3: CAGAEDRDHEQYF
DNA: TGTGCGGGGGCTGAAGACAGGGACCACGAGCAGTACTTC

J: TRBJ2-5
V: TRBV7-2
size: -
D: TRBD2
CDR3: CASSFPGLAGGAGSGSQYF
DNA: TGTGCCAGCAGCTTTCCGGGACTAGCGGGAGGCGCAGGCAGCGGGTCCCAGTACTTC

J: TRBJ2-5
V: TRBV14
size: -
D: TRBD2
CDR3: CASSPTRRETSETQYF
DNA: TGTGCCAGCAGCCCCACTAGGCGGGAGACATCGGAGACCCAGTACTTC

J: TRBJ2-7
V: TRBV5-4
size: once
D: TRBD1
CDR3: CASSRGTATSSYEQYF
DNA: TGTGCCAGCAGCCGAGGGACAGCTACTAGCTCCTACGAGCAGTACTTC

J: TRBJ1-2
V: TRBV7-9
size: -
D: TRBD1
CDR3: CASSLTDRLTF
DNA: TGTGCCAGCAGCTTGACGGACAGGCTCACCTTC

J: TRBJ1-3
V: TRBV9
size: -
D: TRBD1
CDR3: CASSVVPTGVGNTIYF
DNA: TGTGCCAGCAGCGTAGTTCCCACAGGGGTAGGAAACACCATATATTTT

J: TRBJ2-1
V: TRBV2
size: -
D: TRBD1
CDR3: CASRWGQGSYNEQFF
DNA: TGTGCCAGCAGGTGGGGACAGGGATCCTACAATGAGCAGTTCTTC

J: TRBJ1-2
V: TRBV30
size: once
D: -
CDR3: CAWSVLGPGYTF
DNA: TGTGCCTGGAGTGTACTGGGGCCTGGCTACACCTTC

J: TRBJ2-1
V: TRBV7-2
size: -
D: -
CDR3: CASSLVGESQVLYNEQFF
DNA: TGTGCCAGCAGCTTAGTCGGAGAGTCGCAAGTCCTCTACAATGAGCAGTTCTTC

J: TRBJ2-7
V: TRBV6-1
size: -
D: TRBD1
CDR3: CASSRQGSSYEQYF
DNA: TGTGCCAGCAGTCGACAGGGGAGCTCCTACGAGCAGTACTTC

J: TRBJ2-7
V: TRBV11-3
size: -
D: -
CDR3: CASSLAERSEQYF
DNA: TGTGCCAGCAGCTTAGCGGAGCGGAGCGAGCAGTACTTC

J: TRBJ2-7
V: TRBV5-4
size: -
D: TRBD1
CDR3: CASSDRDRSSYEQYF
DNA: TGTGCCAGCAGCGACCGGGACAGGTCCTCCTACGAGCAGTACTTC

J: TRBJ1-5
V: TRBV23-1
size: -
D: TRBD1
CDR3: CASSQCRGQSNQPQHF
DNA: TGCGCCAGCAGTCAATGCAGGGGACAGAGCAATCAGCCCCAGCATTTT

J: TRBJ2-5
V: TRBV7-9
size: -
D: -
CDR3: CASSSVGGETQYF
DNA: TGTGCCAGCAGCTCTGTTGGGGGGGAGACCCAGTACTTC

J: TRBJ1-2
V: TRBV5-4
size: -
D: -
CDR3: CASSRPRAGTQGYTF
DNA: TGTGCCAGCAGCCGACCACGGGCGGGGACGCAAGGCTACACCTTC

J: TRBJ1-1
V: TRBV10-3
size: -
D: TRBD1
CDR3: CAISGAGTGRLSTEAFF
DNA: TGTGCCATCAGTGGGGCTGGGACAGGGAGGTTGAGCACTGAAGCTTTCTTT

J: TRBJ1-2
V: TRBV2
size: -
D: TRBD1
CDR3: CASSVQGTLGYTF
DNA: TGTGCCAGCAGTGTACAGGGGACCCTTGGCTACACCTTC

J: TRBJ1-2
V: TRBV14
size: -
D: -
CDR3: CASSQAHRNYGYTF
DNA: TGTGCCAGCAGCCAAGCCCACAGGAACTATGGCTACACCTTC

J: TRBJ1-4
V: TRBV28
size: -
D: -
CDR3: CASSGGLLATNEKLFF
DNA: TGTGCCAGCAGTGGGGGACTGCTTGCAACTAATGAAAAACTGTTTTTT

J: TRBJ2-3
V: TRBV5-1
size: -
D: -
CDR3: CASSPTGASVGDTQYF
DNA: TGCGCCAGCAGCCCTACGGGGGCTAGCGTCGGAGATACGCAGTATTTT

J: TRBJ2-1
V: TRBV2
size: once
D: -
CDR3: CASTRAWTASEQFF
DNA: TGTGCCAGCACTAGAGCTTGGACCGCATCTGAGCAGTTCTTC

J: TRBJ2-5
V: TRBV28
size: -
D: TRBD2
CDR3: CASSPLGRGPQETQYF
DNA: TGTGCCAGCAGTCCCCTCGGGAGGGGCCCCCAAGAGACCCAGTACTTC

J: TRBJ2-7
V: TRBV20-1
size: -
D: -
CDR3: CSARSSYEQYF
DNA: TGCAGTGCTAGGAGCTCCTACGAGCAGTACTTC

J: TRBJ2-2
V: TRBV9
size: -
D: -
CDR3: CASSAQTVTGELFF
DNA: TGTGCCAGCAGCGCTCAGACAGTCACCGGGGAGCTGTTTTTT

J: TRBJ2-7
V: TRBV30
size: -
D: -
CDR3: CAWSVGLGRIYEQYF
DNA: TGTGCCTGGAGTGTAGGGCTGGGCAGAATTTACGAGCAGTACTTC

J: TRBJ2-7
V: TRBV28
size: -
D: -
CDR3: CASRGKGGPPVYEQYF
DNA: TGTGCCAGCAGGGGCAAGGGAGGCCCGCCGGTCTACGAGCAGTACTTC

J: TRBJ1-4
V: TRBV28
size: -
D: -
CDR3: CASSLLVRSSTNEKLFF
DNA: TGTGCCAGCAGTTTATTGGTTCGTTCGTCTACTAATGAAAAACTGTTTTTT

J: TRBJ2-7
V: TRBV7-8
size: -
D: TRBD1
CDR3: CASSSWDSLSYEQYF
DNA: TGTGCCAGCAGCTCCTGGGACAGCTTATCCTACGAGCAGTACTTC

J: TRBJ2-2
V: TRBV28
size: once
D: -
CDR3: CASREGPTTGELFF
DNA: TGTGCCAGCAGGGAGGGCCCGACGACCGGGGAGCTGTTTTTT

J: TRBJ1-4
V: TRBV5-1
size: -
D: TRBD1
CDR3: CASSQQGSGEKLFF
DNA: TGCGCCAGCAGCCAACAGGGGTCAGGCGAAAAACTGTTTTTT

J: TRBJ2-5
V: TRBV29-1
size: -
D: TRBD2
CDR3: CSVETSVQETQYF
DNA: TGCAGCGTCGAAACTAGCGTGCAAGAGACCCAGTACTTC

J: TRBJ1-4
V: TRBV5-1
size: -
D: -
CDR3: CASTEGRATNEKLFF
DNA: TGCGCCAGCACCGAAGGACGGGCAACTAATGAAAAACTGTTTTTT

J: TRBJ1-2
V: TRBV2
size: -
D: -
CDR3: CASSELRSTFYGYTF
DNA: TGTGCCAGCAGTGAGTTGCGGAGCACCTTCTATGGCTACACCTTC

J: TRBJ1-2
V: TRBV7-3
size: -
D: -
CDR3: CASSLSSYGYTF
DNA: TGTGCCAGCAGCCTCTCTAGCTATGGCTACACCTTC

J: TRBJ1-1
V: TRBV5-1
size: -
D: -
CDR3: CASSLAVGNTEAFF
DNA: TGCGCCAGCAGCTTGGCCGTGGGGAACACTGAAGCTTTCTTT

J: TRBJ2-1
V: TRBV29-1
size: -
D: -
CDR3: CSSRGSYNEQFF
DNA: TGCAGCTCCCGGGGTTCCTACAATGAGCAGTTCTTC

J: TRBJ2-7
V: TRBV5-1
size: -
D: TRBD2
CDR3: CASSSQAGGGYEQYF
DNA: TGCGCCAGCAGCTCCCAAGCGGGAGGAGGATACGAGCAGTACTTC

J: TRBJ2-1
V: TRBV4-1
size: -
D: TRBD2
CDR3: CASSDLAAGTSGRAAYNEQFF
DNA: TGCGCCAGCAGCGACTTGGCTGCAGGGACTAGCGGGAGGGCGGCCTACAATGAGCAGTTCTTC

J: TRBJ1-2
V: TRBV10-3
size: once
D: -
CDR3: CAISAGVNYGYTF
DNA: TGTGCCATCAGTGCCGGGGTTAACTATGGCTACACCTTC

J: TRBJ2-7
V: TRBV5-6
size: -
D: -
CDR3: CASSRTLRSYEQYF
DNA: TGTGCCAGCAGCCGGACCCTACGAAGCTACGAGCAGTACTTC

J: TRBJ1-2
V: TRBV27
size: -
D: -
CDR3: CASSPGRGYTF
DNA: TGTGCCAGCAGTCCCGGGCGTGGCTACACCTTC

J: TRBJ1-4
V: TRBV5-1
size: -
D: -
CDR3: CASSRDVRNEKLFF
DNA: TGCGCCAGCAGCAGAGACGTAAGGAATGAAAAACTGTTTTTT